This TCR beta chain came from a study of T-cell memory formation after mild COVID-19. Overall study: TCR clusters were mostly confined to one donor each.

Between the trimmed V and J ends, which lost 0 bases and 4 bases, there was a span of 12 bases. Per germline, CDR1 DFQATT and CDR2 SNEGSKA (reference sequence). This CDR3 has 15 residues. General study points: CD4/CD8 balance characterized clones contracting day 15 to 85, and CD4+ skew characterized later expanders. In pre-infection memory, a portion of responding clones appeared, which suggested that cross-reactive memory joined. Shrinking CD4+ clones were chiefly CM and EM; CD8+ ones were chiefly EMRA.

TCRdb re-called the 5' RACE reads through MiXCR, storing one row per CDR3 protein. The sample consists of approximately 450,000 distinct CDR3 sequences, about 18% of them appearing once. This clonotype was observed once. Its antigen is currently unknown. Specimen: PBMCs or a T cell subset sorted from them (not recorded which). The V and J genes are TRBV20-1 and TRBJ2-2, with D possibly matching TRBD2 (6 bases). This receptor was obtained from an adult woman who had mild COVID-19 (a few samples of this study predate the infection). Cell type and time point are not known. In nucleotides, the CDR3 is TGCAGTGCTAGAGATTCCGGGGGTCCCACCGGGGAGCTGTTTTTT. Its translation is CSARDSGGPTGELFF.